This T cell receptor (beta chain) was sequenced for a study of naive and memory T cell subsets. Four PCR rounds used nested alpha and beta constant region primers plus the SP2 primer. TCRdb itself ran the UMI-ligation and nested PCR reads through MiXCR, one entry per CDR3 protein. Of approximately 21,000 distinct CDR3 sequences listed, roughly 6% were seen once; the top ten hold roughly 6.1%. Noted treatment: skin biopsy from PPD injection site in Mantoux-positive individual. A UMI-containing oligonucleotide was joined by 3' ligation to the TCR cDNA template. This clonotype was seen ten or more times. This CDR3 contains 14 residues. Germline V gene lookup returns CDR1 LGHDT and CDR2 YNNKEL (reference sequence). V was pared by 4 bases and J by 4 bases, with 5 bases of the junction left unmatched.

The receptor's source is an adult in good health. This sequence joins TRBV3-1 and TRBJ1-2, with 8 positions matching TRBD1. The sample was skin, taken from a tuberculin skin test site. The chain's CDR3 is CASSPRGLGYGYTF. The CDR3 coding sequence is TGTGCCAGCAGCCCCAGGGGGCTCGGCTATGGCTACACCTTC.